This section outlines one T cell receptor beta chain sequence together with its context. The CDR3 runs to 14 residues. Trimming took off 0 bases at V and 6 bases at J, with 11 bases between the two ends. CDR1 and CDR2 from the germline V gene are WSHSY and SAAADI. Clones were read by immunoSEQ multiplex PCR, and TCRdb kept only the in-frame ones, dropping some. The table lists about 200,000 clones, roughly 81% of them singletons. This specimen comes from a study of blood T cell repertoires in COVID-19. The J gene is TRBJ1-2, the V gene TRBV10-2; D is perhaps TRBD1 (5 bases). The TCR originated in a woman aged 50 to 60 with active or convalescent COVID-19. Sequencing input: peripheral blood. The CDR3 DNA reads as TGCGCCAGCAGTGAGTCGGAGCAGGGTCATGGCTACACCTTC. Translated: CASSESEQGHGYTF.